Shown below are 7 T cell receptor beta chains from a single sample sequenced in a study of blood T cell repertoires in COVID-19. Using immunoSEQ multiplex PCR, the repertoire was profiled, and TCRdb retains in-frame clones only, with some absent. Among 250,000 to 350,000 clones listed, more than 80% were seen once. Material for sequencing was peripheral blood. The receptors were sampled from a woman in her thirties with COVID-19, enrolled during active disease.

The chain carries TRBV7-9 and TRBJ2-5, with D possibly matching TRBD2 (6 bases). The CDR3 has 15 amino acids. Deletions cut 8 bases from V and 5 bases from J, with 21 bases between. Germline V gene sequence: CDR1 SEHNR, CDR2 FQNEAQ (reference sequence). In DNA, the CDR3 is TGTGCCAGCTCACGAACCCCGGGAGTCGCTGAGACCCAGTACTTC. It encodes CASSRTPGVAETQYF.

This CDR3 is CASSLADRGLIGYTF. The CDR3 nucleotides read TGTGCCAGCAGCTTGGCCGACAGGGGGCTGATCGGCTACACCTTC. The chain has TRBV5-4 and TRBJ1-2, with TRBD1 identical over 10 bases. The CDR3 is 15 amino acids. Trimming cost V 0 bases and J 8 bases; bases outside gene matches: 7. Germline values: CDR1 SGHNT, CDR2 YYREEE (reference sequence).

This chain uses TRBV7-6 with TRBJ2-7; 7 positions agree with TRBD1. This CDR3 region has 15 residues. CDR1 SGHVS and CDR2 FNYEAQ come from the germline V gene. The trim removed 5 bases at V and 1 base at J, leaving 8 bases unmatched. In DNA form, the CDR3 reads TGTGCCAGCAGCCCTCCTGGGACAGAGTCCTACGAGCAGTACTTC. This sequence encodes CASSPPGTESYEQYF.

This clone was seen just once. V is TRBV7-3 and J is TRBJ1-4; TRBD1 matches at 7 bases. V lost 4 bases and J lost 17; bases outside the gene matches: 13. The V gene's germline CDR1 is SGHTA and CDR2 FQGTGA. This CDR3 is 13 amino acids long. The CDR3 spells CASSSLPTGKVFF. The CDR3 DNA reads as TGTGCCAGCAGCTCCCTCCCGACAGGGAAGGTCTTTTTT.

Comment on this clone: The junction departs from germline at one end; a sequencing error may be responsible. The chain is built from TRBV29-1 and TRBJ2-1; TRBD2 matches 9 bases. CDR3 length: 12 amino acids. Germline CDR1 and CDR2: SQVTM and ANQGSEA. The CDR3, as DNA: TGCAGCGTTGACGCGGGAGGGGCCCCGGGGATCTTC. Amino acid sequence: CSVDAGGAPGIF.

The sample holds a few counts of this clone. The chain employs TRBV6-5 and TRBJ2-3; 10 bases agree with TRBD1. V gave up 11 bases and J gave up 2 bases; unmatched junction bases: 1. The CDR3 is made up of 12 amino acids. CDR1 and CDR2 (germline): MNHEY, SVGAGI. The CDR3 bases are TGTGCCGGGACAGGGGCCACAGATACGCAGTATTTT. This codes for CAGTGATDTQYF.

The genes are TRBV7-3 and TRBJ2-3; D is unresolved. This CDR3 has 15 residues. With 3 bases removed from V and 2 bases from J, the gap between germline ends came to 12 bases. From germline, CDR1 is SGHTA and CDR2 FQGTGA. The CDR3 loop reads CASSFNPTFTDTQYF. The DNA for the CDR3 is TGTGCCAGCAGCTTCAACCCGACTTTCACAGATACGCAGTATTTT.